This is a list of T cell receptor beta chains from one sample in a study of T cells in Graves' hyperthyroidism and ophthalmopathy. TCRdb recomputed calls from the multiplex PCR reads with MiXCR, one row per CDR3 protein. The top ten clones hold about 30% of a sample with about 280,000 distinct CDR3 sequences, about 25% of them seen once. Sequences were obtained from blood. The receptors shown here come from a man aged 40-49 years with Graves' hyperthyroidism that later progressed to Graves' ophthalmopathy. Each CDR3 is given with its conserved first and last residue. D genes are given only for firm matches. Clone size is not always given. Where it is, it says once, few, many or a class for expanded clones.

TRBJ2-2	-	-	TRBV24-1	CATSDFKRPNTGELFF	TGTGCCACCAGTGATTTCAAGCGGCCTAACACCGGGGAGCTGTTTTTT
TRBJ1-1	-	few	TRBV6-2/TRBV6-3	CASRTYRAEAFF	TGTGCCAGCAGGACCTACAGGGCCGAAGCTTTCTTT
TRBJ1-5	TRBD1	many	TRBV19	CASWSGTGSRHSNQPQHF	TGTGCCAGTTGGTCCGGGACAGGCAGCCGGCATAGCAATCAGCCCCAGCATTTT
TRBJ2-7	-	many	TRBV20-1	CSVSGGGNEQYF	TGCAGTGTCTCGGGTGGGGGAAATGAGCAGTACTTC
TRBJ2-2	-	-	TRBV25-1	CASSDLAGQTNTGELFF	TGTGCCAGCAGTGATCTAGCCGGACAGACGAACACCGGGGAGCTGTTTTTT
TRBJ2-7	TRBD1	many	TRBV28	CASSLPPGQGYEQYF	TGTGCCAGCAGTCTACCACCGGGACAGGGCTACGAGCAGTACTTC
TRBJ2-2	-	many	TRBV3-1	CAGSPDRLATGELFF	TGTGCCGGCAGCCCAGACAGGTTGGCCACCGGGGAGCTGTTTTTT
TRBJ2-4	-	many	TRBV20-1	CSASISRAKNIQYF	TGCAGTGCTAGCATCAGTCGGGCCAAAAACATTCAGTACTTC
TRBJ2-7	TRBD2	few	TRBV20-1	CSARVDGLAGYEQYF	TGCAGTGCTAGAGTAGACGGTCTAGCGGGTTACGAGCAGTACTTC
TRBJ2-2	-	many	TRBV6-5	CASSQSTGELFF	TGTGCCAGCAGTCAATCGACCGGGGAGCTGTTTTTT
TRBJ2-5	-	-	TRBV18	CASSPWAEETQYF	TGTGCCAGCTCACCGTGGGCAGAAGAGACCCAGTACTTC
TRBJ2-2	-	many	TRBV2	CASSDRGPDTGELFF	TGTGCCAGCAGTGACAGGGGTCCGGACACCGGGGAGCTGTTTTTT
TRBJ1-2	-	many	TRBV11-3	CASSLDRLNYGYTF	TGTGCCAGCAGCTTAGATCGCCTCAACTATGGCTACACCTTC
TRBJ2-2	-	-	TRBV24-1	CATSVSEQQNTGELFF	TGTGCCACCAGCGTCTCGGAACAGCAAAACACCGGGGAGCTGTTTTTT
TRBJ1-3	TRBD1	-	TRBV7-8	CASSLQGVSGNTIYF	TGTGCCAGCAGCCTACAGGGGGTATCTGGAAACACCATATATTTT
TRBJ2-7	TRBD1	once	TRBV20-1	CSASPGTGGYEQYF	TGCAGTGCTAGCCCCGGGACAGGGGGCTACGAGCAGTACTTC
TRBJ1-5	-	-	TRBV20-1	CSARDVSRVLGGDQPQHF	TGCAGTGCTAGAGATGTTTCCAGGGTATTGGGGGGTGATCAGCCCCAGCATTTT
TRBJ1-2	TRBD1	many	TRBV12-3/TRBV12-4	CASSFLQGQGSYGYTF	TGTGCCAGCAGTTTTCTGCAGGGACAGGGGTCTTATGGCTACACCTTC
TRBJ1-5	-	few	TRBV19	CASSMVLGDRYSNQPQHF	TGTGCCAGTAGTATGGTCTTAGGGGATCGGTATAGCAATCAGCCCCAGCATTTT
TRBJ2-5	-	many	TRBV6-5	CASSYSRRVETQYF	TGTGCCAGCAGTTACTCTCGGAGGGTCGAGACCCAGTACTTC
TRBJ2-7	TRBD1	many	TRBV20-1	CSASRGTGKDEQYF	TGCAGTGCTAGTCGTGGGACAGGGAAGGACGAGCAGTACTTC
TRBJ2-5	-	many	TRBV10-3	CAISGEWTAQETQYF	TGTGCCATCAGTGGGGAATGGACAGCCCAAGAGACCCAGTACTTC
TRBJ1-1	-	-	TRBV12-3/TRBV12-4	CASSPLSPTDTEAFF	TGTGCCAGCAGCCCTCTATCCCCGACAGATACTGAAGCTTTCTTT
TRBJ1-1	-	-	TRBV12-3/TRBV12-4	CASSPEFGNTEAFF	TGTGCCAGCAGTCCCGAATTCGGGAACACTGAAGCTTTCTTT
TRBJ2-7	TRBD1	-	TRBV7-9	CASSTRRDRVSEQYF	TGTGCCAGCAGCACGCGCCGGGACAGGGTTTCCGAGCAGTACTTC
TRBJ2-2	-	many	TRBV7-2	CASSLRLTGELFF	TGTGCCAGCAGCTTACGTCTCACCGGGGAGCTGTTTTTT